The 14 T cell receptor beta chains listed next were all sequenced from one sample in a study of PD-L1 blockade in urothelial cancer. The time point: peripheral blood 6 weeks after treatment start. The protocol was immunoSEQ multiplex PCR, while the TCRdb copy is restricted to in-frame clones and leaves out a portion. The sample holds around 40,000 clones, 80% to 90% seen once. The sequenced sample was PBMCs, obtained around atezolizumab (anti-PD-L1) treatment. All receptors come from a man between 65 and 80 years old with urothelial cancer.

The chain has TRBV6-1 and TRBJ1-5, with D unclear. V was shortened by 2 bases and J by 5 bases, with 7 bases between the two germline ends. This CDR3 is built from 13 residues. Per germline, CDR1 MNHNS and CDR2 SASEGT. This CDR3 is CASSEMADQPQHF. CDR3 in DNA: TGTGCCAGCAGTGAAATGGCGGATCAGCCCCAGCATTTT.

This chain connects TRBV19 to TRBJ2-2, with TRBD1 matching 8 bases. Germline CDR1 reads LNHDA; CDR2 reads SQIVND (reference sequence). There are 15 residues in the CDR3. With 6 bases clipped from V and 4 bases from J, the junction kept 7 bases outside the gene matches. The CDR3 loop is CASSPRGLGTGELFF. DNA of the CDR3: TGTGCCAGTAGCCCCAGGGGGCTGGGCACCGGGGAGCTGTTTTTT.

Only a few counts were recorded for this clone. The genes are TRBV11-2 and TRBJ1-2; D ambiguous. CDR1 SGHAT and CDR2 FQNNGV come from the germline V gene. V lost 5 bases to trimming and J lost 5 bases, with 18 bases between them. The CDR3 extends over 15 amino acids. CDR3 DNA sequence: TGTGCCAGCAGCGGTACCCGAGGGCGGACGTATGGCTACACCTTC. Translating it yields CASSGTRGRTYGYTF. Looking up the rest from reference TRBV11-2 and TRBJ1-2 gives the full variable domain: EAGVAQSPRYKIIEKRQSVAFWCNPISGHATLYWYQQILGQGPKLLIQFQNNGVVDDSQLPKDRFSAERLKGVDSTLKIQPAKLEDSAVYLCASSGTRGRTYGYTFGSGTRLTVV.

This chain joins TRBV4-1 and TRBJ2-1, with D perhaps matching TRBD2 (6 bases). The CDR3 runs 17 residues. From germline, CDR1 is MGHRA and CDR2 YSYEKL. Trimming stripped 3 bases from V and 0 bases from J, with 15 bases between. Here the CDR3 DNA reads TGCGCCAGCAGCCAGAATTTCTTGGGGGGCTCCTACAATGAGCAGTTCTTC. Protein sequence: CASSQNFLGGSYNEQFF.

This chain uses TRBV18 with TRBJ1-2; D possibly corresponds to TRBD1 (5 bases). The CDR3 loop spans 14 amino acids. Trimming stripped 0 bases from V and 2 bases from J, with 7 bases between. Germline values: CDR1 KGHSH, CDR2 LQKENI. CDR3 amino acids: CASSPPQGNYGYTF. DNA for the CDR3: TGTGCCAGCTCACCACCCCAGGGAAACTATGGCTACACCTTC. The full variable domain, completed using reference TRBV18 and TRBJ1-2, is NAGVMQNPRHLVRRRGQEARLRCSPMKGHSHVYWYRQLPEEGLKFMVYLQKENIIDESGMPKERFSAEFPKEGPSILRIQQVVRGDSAAYFCASSPPQGNYGYTFGSGTRLTVV.

This rearrangement joins TRBV2 to TRBJ2-3, with 9 bases matching TRBD1. This CDR3 contains 16 residues. In germline, CDR1 is SNHLY, CDR2 FYNNEI. The V and J ends lost 7 bases and 2 bases, in that order; junction bases with no gene match: 10. CDR3 nucleotide sequence: TGTGCCAGCAATTTACAGGGGGCCCAAAACACAGATACGCAGTATTTT. As protein: CASNLQGAQNTDTQYF. Combining the CDR3 with reference TRBV2 and TRBJ2-3 gives the whole variable domain EPEVTQTPSHQVTQMGQEVILRCVPISNHLYFYWYRQILGQKVEFLVSFYNNEISEKSEIFDDQFSVERPDGSNFTLKIRSTKLEDSAMYFCASNLQGAQNTDTQYFGPGTRLTVL.

V is TRBV5-1 and J is TRBJ1-3, with unresolved D. Germline V gives CDR1 SGHRS, CDR2 YFSETQ. CDR3 length equals 15 residues. V was pared by 2 bases and J by 3 bases, with 12 bases between. CDR3 nucleotides: TGCGCCAGCAGCTTCAGCGGGGATCATGGAAACACCATATATTTT. Amino acids: CASSFSGDHGNTIYF.

The V and J genes are TRBV7-9 and TRBJ2-1, with a possible D match to TRBD2 (6 bases). The CDR3 has 16 amino acids. Trimming left V 5 bases short and J 8 bases short, with 22 bases between. CDR1 SEHNR and CDR2 FQNEAQ come from the germline V gene (reference sequence). The chain's CDR3 is CASSPEPGRTRYEQFF. CDR3 nucleotide sequence: TGTGCCAGCAGCCCGGAACCCGGGAGAACTAGGTATGAGCAGTTCTTC.

This clone has just one count. The V call is TRBV12-5, the J call TRBJ1-3; 7 bases are shared with TRBD1. CDR3 length: 14 amino acids. V lost 10 bases and J lost 4; bases outside the gene matches: 10. Germline CDR1 LGHNT, CDR2 FRNRAP. CDR3 in DNA: TGTGCTACCGGAGGGGGCTCTTCGGGAAACACCATATATTTT. Translation gives CATGGGSSGNTIYF.

The rearrangement joins TRBV9 to TRBJ2-5; the match to TRBD2 covers 12 bases. The V gene's germline CDR1 is SGDLS and CDR2 YYNGEE. CDR3 size: 16 residues. Germline trimming cut 3 bases from V and 5 bases from J; bases unmatched to any gene: 8. The CDR3 sequence is CASSGTTSGSGETQYF. The CDR3 nucleotides are TGTGCCAGCAGCGGAACGACTAGCGGGAGTGGCGAGACCCAGTACTTC.

The chain couples TRBV7-8 to TRBJ2-1; D possibly corresponds to TRBD2 (5 bases). The CDR3 length is 14 residues. The germline CDR1 and CDR2 sequences are SGHVS and FQNEAQ. V dropped 6 bases and J dropped 3 bases, with 12 bases sitting between them. CDR3 nucleotides: TGTGCCAGCAGGGGTGGCGGGTTCTACAATGAGCAGTTCTTC. It translates to CASRGGGFYNEQFF.

This clone appeared a single time. The J gene is TRBJ1-4, the V gene TRBV6-6; D gene uncertain. The CDR3 has 12 amino acids. CDR1 and CDR2 from the germline V gene are MNHNY and SVGAGI (reference sequence). With 4 bases removed from V and 6 bases from J, the gap between germline ends came to 6 bases. CDR3 protein: CASSSGYEKLFF. For the CDR3, the DNA is TGTGCCAGCAGTTCGGGTTATGAAAAACTGTTTTTT.

This clone showed up just once. V gene TRBV19 combines with J gene TRBJ2-1; D perhaps matches TRBD2 (7 bases). This CDR3 region has 15 residues. CDR1 is LNHDA, CDR2 SQIVND, per germline (reference sequence). The V end lost 3 bases, the J end lost 0 bases, and 9 bases lay between the germline ends. The CDR3 sequence: CASSMRGHSYNEQFF. Here the CDR3 DNA reads TGTGCCAGTAGTATGCGGGGGCACTCCTACAATGAGCAGTTCTTC.

V is TRBV4-1 and J is TRBJ2-3; D is unresolved. V lost 2 bases, J lost 2 bases, and 14 bases lay in between. Germline lookup yields CDR1 MGHRA and CDR2 YSYEKL. This CDR3 has 16 amino acids. CDR3 residues: CASSQSLAGYTDTQYF. CDR3 sequence (DNA): TGCGCCAGCAGCCAATCCCTTGCAGGCTACACAGATACGCAGTATTTT.